This is a list of T cell receptor beta chains from one sample in a study of cytomegalovirus exposure and HLA in healthy donors. Some clones are missing from TCRdb's copy, which holds only in-frame ones; the method was immunoSEQ multiplex PCR. The data contain over 150,000 clones, 60% to 80% of them singletons. Sample: PBMCs. The receptors derive from a man aged 30-40 years in good health and CMV-seropositive. Each CDR3 is given with its conserved first and last residue. The D gene is left open where the match is weak. Expanded clones get a size class; other rows say once, few or many, or leave the size out.

>-|TRBV7-2|TRBJ2-7|-|16
CASSPRQSQGGGKQYF
TGTGCCAGCAGCCCCAGACAGAGCCAGGGAGGAGGAAAGCAGTACTTC
>-|TRBV28|TRBJ1-2|-|14
CASSLLAGNYGYTF
TGTGCCAGCAGTTTATTGGCAGGGAACTATGGCTACACCTTC
>-|TRBV11-2|TRBJ1-5|TRBD1|15
CASSSGQGGVQPQHF
TGTGCCAGCAGCTCAGGACAGGGGGGAGTACAGCCCCAGCATTTT
>-|TRBV6-1|TRBJ2-5|-|11
CASSTPGTQYF
TGTGCCAGCAGTACCCCCGGGACCCAGTACTTC
>-|TRBV10-3|TRBJ1-5|-|14
CATGGAGKLQPQHF
TGTGCCACCGGGGGGGCAGGAAAGCTTCAGCCCCAGCATTTT
>few|TRBV6-5|TRBJ2-2|-|15
CASRVRTGSTGELFF
TGTGCCAGCAGGGTCCGCACAGGGAGCACCGGGGAGCTGTTTTTT
>few|TRBV6-4|TRBJ2-2|TRBD1|15
CASSQDRANTGELFF
TGTGCCAGCAGCCAGGACAGGGCGAACACCGGGGAGCTGTTTTTT
>few|TRBV2|TRBJ2-5|-|13
CASSDDRSQTQYF
TGTGCCAGCAGTGACGACAGGTCCCAGACCCAGTACTTC
>-|TRBV5-4|TRBJ1-2|TRBD1|14
CASRTGTGGYGYTF
TGTGCCAGCAGAACCGGGACAGGGGGCTATGGCTACACCTTC
>-|TRBV27|TRBJ1-5|-|15
CASRSGGAGNQPQHF
TGTGCCAGCAGGTCGGGGGGGGCCGGCAATCAGCCCCAGCATTTT
>-|TRBV6-1|TRBJ2-2|-|14
CASSEGTDTGELFF
TGTGCCAGCAGTGAAGGGACAGATACCGGGGAGCTGTTTTTT
>-|TRBV28|TRBJ2-1|TRBD2|15
CASHGGDLSYNEQFF
TGTGCCAGCCATGGGGGGGACCTCTCCTACAATGAGCAGTTCTTC
>once|TRBV10-3|TRBJ2-5|-|12
CAISDGGETQYF
TGTGCCATCAGTGACGGAGGGGAGACCCAGTACTTC
>-|TRBV5-6|TRBJ2-7|TRBD1|16
CASSEQGAVMSYEQYF
TGTGCCAGCAGCGAGCAGGGGGCGGTTATGTCCTACGAGCAGTACTTC
>-|TRBV7-9|TRBJ2-1|TRBD2|16
CASSPIGGGYYNEQFF
TGTGCCAGCAGCCCCATCGGGGGGGGTTATTACAATGAGCAGTTCTTC
>once|TRBV6-5|TRBJ1-1|-|13
CASSSTSGSQAFF
TGTGCCAGCAGTTCAACTTCCGGGTCCCAAGCTTTCTTT
>-|TRBV7-6|TRBJ2-7|TRBD1|14
CASSESRDSYEQYF
TGTGCCAGCAGCGAGAGCCGGGACAGCTACGAGCAGTACTTC
>-|TRBV6-1|TRBJ1-5|TRBD1|14
CASTPDRDNQPQHF
TGTGCCAGCACCCCGGACAGGGACAATCAGCCCCAGCATTTT
>-|TRBV11-2|TRBJ1-1|TRBD1|14
CASSLQGVITEAFF
TGTGCCAGCAGCTTACAGGGGGTCATCACTGAAGCTTTCTTT
>-|TRBV29-1|TRBJ1-4|-|13
CSVEGGPNEKLFF
TGCAGCGTTGAAGGAGGGCCGAATGAAAAACTGTTTTTT
>-|TRBV9|TRBJ1-6|TRBD1|16
CASSVDPGGHNSPLHF
TGTGCCAGCAGCGTAGACCCAGGGGGTCATAATTCACCCCTCCACTTT
>-|TRBV5-1|TRBJ2-2|TRBD1|15
CASSLDRGDTGELFF
TGCGCCAGCAGCTTGGACAGGGGGGACACCGGGGAGCTGTTTTTT
>-|TRBV7-3|TRBJ2-7|-|18
CASSFSGGPSTGFYEQYF
TGTGCCAGCAGCTTCTCAGGGGGGCCGAGTACAGGGTTCTACGAGCAGTACTTC
>-|TRBV27|TRBJ2-7|TRBD2|14
CASSPGGRTYEQYF
TGTGCCAGCAGCCCGGGGGGAAGAACCTACGAGCAGTACTTC
>-|TRBV5-6|TRBJ2-7|-|15
CASSLGPGVTYEQYF
TGTGCCAGCAGCTTGGGTCCAGGCGTAACCTACGAGCAGTACTTC
>-|TRBV6-5|TRBJ2-3|-|14
CASSEGQGSDTQYF
TGTGCCAGCAGTGAAGGGCAGGGATCAGATACGCAGTATTTT
>-|TRBV2|TRBJ2-5|TRBD2|14
CASSGRGGQETQYF
TGTGCCAGCAGTGGCCGGGGGGGCCAAGAGACCCAGTACTTC
>-|TRBV29-1|TRBJ2-7|TRBD2|14
CSAGLAGGSYEQYF
TGCAGCGCCGGACTAGCGGGGGGCTCCTACGAGCAGTACTTC
>few|TRBV30|TRBJ2-3|TRBD2|18
CAWRGGAGSTASTDTQYF
TGTGCCTGGAGGGGGGGAGCGGGGAGTACCGCTAGCACAGATACGCAGTATTTT
>-|TRBV7-2|TRBJ2-1|-|15
CASSLTSRSYNEQFF
TGTGCCAGCAGCCTGACTAGTAGATCCTACAATGAGCAGTTCTTC
>-|TRBV25-1|TRBJ2-7|TRBD1|15
CASNGQGSSSYEQYF
TGTGCCAGCAATGGACAGGGATCAAGCTCCTACGAGCAGTACTTC
>-|TRBV5-1|TRBJ2-3|TRBD2|14
CASSFAGGPDTQYF
TGCGCCAGCAGCTTTGCGGGGGGGCCAGATACGCAGTATTTT
>-|TRBV5-6|TRBJ1-3|-|15
CASSLGTVSGNTIYF
TGTGCCAGCAGCTTGGGGACAGTCTCTGGAAACACCATATATTTT
>-|TRBV7-2|TRBJ2-3|TRBD2|17
CASSLARLAGGPYTQYF
TGTGCCAGCAGCTTAGCAAGACTAGCGGGGGGGCCGTATACGCAGTATTTT
>-|TRBV4-1|TRBJ2-3|TRBD1|19
CASSHLKRYRDRGSDTQYF
TGCGCCAGCAGCCACCTAAAACGATACCGGGACAGGGGGTCAGATACGCAGTATTTT
>-|TRBV5-1|TRBJ2-1|TRBD2|17
CASSLGTSGGAYNEQFF
TGCGCCAGCAGCCTGGGGACTAGCGGGGGGGCCTACAATGAGCAGTTCTTC
>few|TRBV6-1|TRBJ1-5|-|14
CASSEDRGNQPQHF
TGTGCCAGCAGTGAAGATCGAGGGAATCAGCCCCAGCATTTT
>-|TRBV4-3|TRBJ2-1|TRBD1|17
CASSQGLGQAFYNEQFF
TGCGCCAGCAGCCAAGGCCTAGGACAGGCTTTTTACAATGAGCAGTTCTTC
>-|TRBV5-6|TRBJ2-7|-|13
CASSSTGLYEQYF
TGTGCCAGCAGCTCCACAGGGCTCTACGAGCAGTACTTC
>few|TRBV6-6|TRBJ2-1|-|11
CASSGGNEQFF
TGTGCCAGCAGCGGGGGCAATGAGCAGTTCTTC
>-|TRBV6-6|TRBJ2-7|-|13
CASTALQGYEQYF
TGTGCCAGCACCGCACTACAGGGTTACGAGCAGTACTTC
>-|TRBV28|TRBJ1-1|-|14
CASSLVQGNTEAFF
TGTGCCAGCAGTTTAGTCCAGGGGAACACTGAAGCTTTCTTT
>-|TRBV5-1|TRBJ2-5|-|15
CASSLPQGRQETQYF
TGCGCCAGCAGCTTGCCCCAGGGGCGCCAAGAGACCCAGTACTTC
>-|TRBV2|TRBJ2-2|-|14
CASSQEANTGELFF
TGTGCCAGCAGTCAGGAGGCGAACACCGGGGAGCTGTTTTTT
>-|TRBV5-1|TRBJ2-1|TRBD2|16
CASSWGSSGGVNEQFF
TGCGCCAGCAGCTGGGGGAGTAGCGGGGGCGTCAATGAGCAGTTCTTC
>-|TRBV6-5|TRBJ1-6|-|13
CASSYELNSPLHF
TGTGCCAGCAGTTACGAGTTAAACTCACCCCTCCACTTT
>-|TRBV7-2|TRBJ2-7|TRBD2|17
CASSIGTSGGAGYEQYF
TGTGCCAGCAGCATCGGGACTAGCGGGGGGGCCGGCTACGAGCAGTACTTC
>-|TRBV5-6|TRBJ1-6|TRBD1|14
CASSFQGANSPLHF
TGTGCCAGCAGCTTTCAGGGGGCGAATTCACCCCTCCACTTT
>-|TRBV5-1|TRBJ2-5|-|15
CASSLVGTAGETQYF
TGCGCCAGCAGCTTGGTTGGAACAGCAGGAGAGACCCAGTACTTC
>-|TRBV28|TRBJ2-7|TRBD1|13
CASSFNRGYEQYF
TGTGCCAGCAGTTTTAACAGGGGATACGAGCAGTACTTC
>-|TRBV5-1|TRBJ2-7|TRBD1|14
CASSFVTGGEEQYF
TGCGCCAGCAGCTTTGTGACAGGGGGGGAAGAGCAGTACTTC
>-|TRBV29-1|TRBJ1-1|-|12
CSVEKGTRTAFF
TGCAGCGTTGAAAAGGGGACAAGGACTGCTTTCTTT
>-|TRBV5-1|TRBJ2-7|TRBD1|14
CASSYGDRGYEQYF
TGCGCCAGCAGCTATGGAGACAGGGGGTACGAGCAGTACTTC
>-|TRBV2|TRBJ1-5|-|17
CASSTGLTVVSNQPQHF
TGTGCCAGCAGTACCGGGTTGACGGTCGTGAGCAATCAGCCCCAGCATTTT